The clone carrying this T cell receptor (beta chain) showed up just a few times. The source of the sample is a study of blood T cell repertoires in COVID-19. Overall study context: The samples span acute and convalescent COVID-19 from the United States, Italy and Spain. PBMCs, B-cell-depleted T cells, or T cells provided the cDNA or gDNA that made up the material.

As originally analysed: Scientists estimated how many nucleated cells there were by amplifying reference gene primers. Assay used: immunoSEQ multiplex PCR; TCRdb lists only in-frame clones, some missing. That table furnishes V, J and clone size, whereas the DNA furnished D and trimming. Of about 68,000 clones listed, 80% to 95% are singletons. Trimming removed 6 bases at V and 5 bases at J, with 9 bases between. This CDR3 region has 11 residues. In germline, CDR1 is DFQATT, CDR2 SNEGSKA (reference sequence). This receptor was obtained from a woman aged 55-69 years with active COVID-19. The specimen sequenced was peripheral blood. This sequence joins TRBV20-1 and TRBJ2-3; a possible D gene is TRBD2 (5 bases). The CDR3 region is CSAEGGDTQYF. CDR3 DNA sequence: TGCAGTGCCGAGGGTGGAGATACGCAGTATTTT.